This T cell receptor beta chain was observed in a study of vaccination effects on CD4 cells after COVID-19. For the study at large: Either the BNT162b2 or mRNA-1273 vaccine was given to participants in two doses. Over 1.5 million PBMC per well were cultured with approximately 9.7 IU/ml IL-2 and approximately 9.1 ug/ml peptides.

As for this clone: Antigen specificity is unknown.

The CDR3 runs to 13 residues. V was shortened by 8 bases and J by 2 bases, with 12 bases between the two germline ends. Germline lookup yields CDR1 MNHEY and CDR2 SMNVEV (reference sequence). The assay was immunoSEQ multiplex PCR, and TCRdb's table has in-frame clones only and misses some. In the table there are some 40,000 clones, about four fifths of which are singletons. An approximately 10-day culture period preceded the isolation of CD4+ T cells. Absence of prior SARS-CoV-2 infection characterized the vaccine recipients, who showed negative nucleocapsid antibodies. Days 3 and 7 saw half the medium replaced with IL-2 medium.

This TCR derives from a human donor who received a COVID-19 vaccine. This rearrangement joins TRBV27 to TRBJ1-2, with a tentative D call TRBD1 (5 bases). The sample in question was CD4+ T cells from PBMCs cultured without peptide, obtained before COVID-19 vaccination. CDR3 DNA: TGTGCCAGCGGCGCCCGGGACAACTATGGCTACACCTTC. Residues: CASGARDNYGYTF.